The rows below give T cell receptor beta chains drawn from one sample of a study of early T cells in non-severe SARS-CoV-2 infection. One entry per CDR3 protein results from TCRdb running MiXCR on the 5' RACE reads. The sample shows around 58,000 distinct CDR3 sequences, just under 5% of them seen only once. What was sequenced was whole blood. All receptors derive from an adult who was a healthcare worker with PCR-confirmed SARS-CoV-2 infection or an uninfected control (not recorded which). CDR3s include the opening cysteine and the closing phenylalanine or tryptophan. A D gene is named only where the DNA matches it firmly. The size field is filled for only some rows; it gives once, few, many or a size class.

j_gene: TRBJ2-1; v_gene: TRBV10-3; abundance: few; d_gene: NA; CDR3nt: TGTGCCATCAGTGAAGGCGAGGGTGGCAATGAGCAGTTCTTC; CDR3aa: CAISEGEGGNEQFF
j_gene: TRBJ1-4; v_gene: TRBV28; abundance: many; d_gene: NA; CDR3nt: TGTGCCAGTAAGACTGGTAATGAAAAACTGTTTTTT; CDR3aa: CASKTGNEKLFF
j_gene: TRBJ2-1; v_gene: TRBV7-2; abundance: many; d_gene: NA; CDR3nt: TGTGCCAGCAGCTTAGCGACAGAATACAATGAGCAGTTCTTC; CDR3aa: CASSLATEYNEQFF
j_gene: TRBJ2-7; v_gene: TRBV18; abundance: many; d_gene: TRBD2; CDR3nt: TGTGCCAGCTCACCTTCAACTAGCGGGAATAAAAACTACGAGCAGTACTTC; CDR3aa: CASSPSTSGNKNYEQYF
j_gene: TRBJ2-2; v_gene: TRBV29-1; abundance: many; d_gene: TRBD2; CDR3nt: TGCAGCGTGGCCGGGACTAGCGGGGGGGCTCGGGACACCGGGGAGCTGTTTTTT; CDR3aa: CSVAGTSGGARDTGELFF
j_gene: TRBJ2-5; v_gene: TRBV18; abundance: many; d_gene: NA; CDR3nt: TGTGCCAGCTCACCCCTCGGGGAGACCCAGTACTTC; CDR3aa: CASSPLGETQYF
j_gene: TRBJ2-2; v_gene: TRBV12-5; abundance: NA; d_gene: TRBD1; CDR3nt: TGTGCTAGTGGTTTCCAGGGGGCCGGGGAGCTGTTTTTT; CDR3aa: CASGFQGAGELFF
j_gene: TRBJ2-2; v_gene: TRBV4-2; abundance: few; d_gene: NA; CDR3nt: TGTGCCAGCAGCCAGGGCAACACCGGGGAGCTGTTTTTT; CDR3aa: CASSQGNTGELFF
j_gene: TRBJ2-7; v_gene: TRBV20-1; abundance: many; d_gene: NA; CDR3nt: TGCAGTGCTAAAGACAACTCCTACGAGCAGTACTTC; CDR3aa: CSAKDNSYEQYF
j_gene: TRBJ1-1; v_gene: TRBV5-1; abundance: many; d_gene: TRBD1; CDR3nt: TGCGCCAGCACTCGGACAGGTCTGAACACTGAAGCTTTCTTT; CDR3aa: CASTRTGLNTEAFF
j_gene: TRBJ2-7; v_gene: TRBV11-2; abundance: many; d_gene: NA; CDR3nt: TGTGCCAGCAGCTTAGGGGCAGGGCCGGCCTACGAGCAGTACTTC; CDR3aa: CASSLGAGPAYEQYF
j_gene: TRBJ1-6; v_gene: TRBV7-9; abundance: many; d_gene: NA; CDR3nt: TGTGCCAGCAGCTTAGGGCCGGGGTCTAATTCACCCCTCCACTTT; CDR3aa: CASSLGPGSNSPLHF
j_gene: TRBJ2-3; v_gene: TRBV4-2; abundance: NA; d_gene: NA; CDR3nt: TGTGCCAGCAGCCAGGGGGACCACGGCACAGATACGCAGTATTTT; CDR3aa: CASSQGDHGTDTQYF
j_gene: TRBJ2-4; v_gene: TRBV7-2; abundance: few; d_gene: NA; CDR3nt: TGTGCCAGCAGCTTAGCGGTTACAGGGACCATTCAGTACTTC; CDR3aa: CASSLAVTGTIQYF
j_gene: TRBJ1-6; v_gene: TRBV7-8; abundance: many; d_gene: NA; CDR3nt: TGTGCCAGCAGCTTAGATTCCCTCCCGCGTTCACCCCTCCACTTT; CDR3aa: CASSLDSLPRSPLHF
j_gene: TRBJ2-5; v_gene: TRBV7-9; abundance: NA; d_gene: TRBD2; CDR3nt: TGTGCCAGCAGCTCGGGACTAGCGTTCCAAGAGACCCAGTACTTC; CDR3aa: CASSSGLAFQETQYF
j_gene: TRBJ2-7; v_gene: TRBV6-6; abundance: NA; d_gene: TRBD2; CDR3nt: TGTGCCAGCAGCTCACCGGGGGGGCGGTCCTACGAGCAGTACTTC; CDR3aa: CASSSPGGRSYEQYF
j_gene: TRBJ2-4; v_gene: TRBV28; abundance: NA; d_gene: NA; CDR3nt: TGTGCCAGCAGCTCCCCCGGAGGAGCGGCAACCATTCAGTACTTC; CDR3aa: CASSSPGGAATIQYF
j_gene: TRBJ2-6; v_gene: TRBV24-1; abundance: few; d_gene: TRBD1; CDR3nt: TGTGCCACCCAGGACAGGGGGTCCTCTGGGGCCAACGTCCTGACTTTC; CDR3aa: CATQDRGSSGANVLTF
j_gene: TRBJ2-1; v_gene: TRBV6-1; abundance: many; d_gene: TRBD2; CDR3nt: TGTGCCAGCAGTGAAGGGCTAGCGGTTAATGAGCAGTTCTTC; CDR3aa: CASSEGLAVNEQFF
j_gene: TRBJ2-1; v_gene: TRBV24-1; abundance: many; d_gene: NA; CDR3nt: TGTGCCACCAGTGAGCCTGGTGTGGGGAATGAGCAGTTCTTC; CDR3aa: CATSEPGVGNEQFF
j_gene: TRBJ2-2; v_gene: TRBV6-6; abundance: few; d_gene: NA; CDR3nt: TGTGCCAGCAGTTCCGGGACTTTAAACACCGGGGAGCTGTTTTTT; CDR3aa: CASSSGTLNTGELFF
j_gene: TRBJ1-2; v_gene: TRBV20-1; abundance: many; d_gene: NA; CDR3nt: TGCAGTGCTGATCAGAGTTCTAACTATGGCTACACCTTC; CDR3aa: CSADQSSNYGYTF
j_gene: TRBJ2-1; v_gene: TRBV7-3; abundance: few; d_gene: TRBD2; CDR3nt: TGTGCCAGCAGCTTGGCACTAGCGGGGGCCGAGCAGTTCTTC; CDR3aa: CASSLALAGAEQFF
j_gene: TRBJ1-2; v_gene: TRBV18; abundance: many; d_gene: NA; CDR3nt: TGTGCCAGCTCACCACCACCAGGGACCTATGGCTACACCTTC; CDR3aa: CASSPPPGTYGYTF
j_gene: TRBJ2-3; v_gene: TRBV12-3/TRBV12-4; abundance: many; d_gene: NA; CDR3nt: TGTGCCAGCAGTTTAGACAGGACAGATACGCAGTATTTT; CDR3aa: CASSLDRTDTQYF
j_gene: TRBJ2-7; v_gene: TRBV30; abundance: many; d_gene: NA; CDR3nt: TGTGCCTGGAGTGTTAGTGGCAGCGAGCAGTACTTC; CDR3aa: CAWSVSGSEQYF
j_gene: TRBJ2-7; v_gene: TRBV6-2/TRBV6-3; abundance: many; d_gene: TRBD2; CDR3nt: TGTGCCAGTTCGACTAGCGGGAGCTACGAGCAGTACTTC; CDR3aa: CASSTSGSYEQYF
j_gene: TRBJ2-7; v_gene: TRBV20-1; abundance: NA; d_gene: TRBD1; CDR3nt: TGCAGTGCCACCGGGACAGCGTCCTACGAGCAGTACTTC; CDR3aa: CSATGTASYEQYF
j_gene: TRBJ2-1; v_gene: TRBV29-1; abundance: NA; d_gene: NA; CDR3nt: TGCAGCGTTGCACAGACTTATTGGAATGAGCAGTTCTTC; CDR3aa: CSVAQTYWNEQFF
j_gene: TRBJ1-5; v_gene: TRBV6-2/TRBV6-3; abundance: few; d_gene: NA; CDR3nt: TGTGCCAGCAGTCCCGAAGGGGGGAATCGGCCCCAGCATTTT; CDR3aa: CASSPEGGNRPQHF
j_gene: TRBJ2-7; v_gene: TRBV11-2; abundance: NA; d_gene: TRBD1; CDR3nt: TGTGCCAGCAGGGACCGGGACAGGGGTTCCTACGAGCAGTACTTC; CDR3aa: CASRDRDRGSYEQYF
j_gene: TRBJ2-7; v_gene: TRBV4-1; abundance: many; d_gene: TRBD2; CDR3nt: TGCGCCAGCAGCCAAGTAGGCCTAGCGGGCGAGCAGTACTTC; CDR3aa: CASSQVGLAGEQYF
j_gene: TRBJ1-2; v_gene: TRBV7-2; abundance: many; d_gene: TRBD1; CDR3nt: TGTGCCAGCAGCCAGGACAGGGCCTATGGCTACACCTTC; CDR3aa: CASSQDRAYGYTF
j_gene: TRBJ2-3; v_gene: TRBV20-1; abundance: few; d_gene: TRBD2; CDR3nt: TGCAGTGCCACCGGGACTACAACAGATACGCAGTATTTT; CDR3aa: CSATGTTTDTQYF
j_gene: TRBJ1-2; v_gene: TRBV18; abundance: few; d_gene: NA; CDR3nt: TGTGCCAGCTCACCCGGGCGAAGAGACTATGGCTACACCTTC; CDR3aa: CASSPGRRDYGYTF
j_gene: TRBJ1-1; v_gene: TRBV18; abundance: many; d_gene: NA; CDR3nt: TGTGCCAGCTCACCTATATACGGGGGTGTGGGCACTGAAGCTTTCTTT; CDR3aa: CASSPIYGGVGTEAFF
j_gene: TRBJ1-1; v_gene: TRBV29-1; abundance: many; d_gene: NA; CDR3nt: TGCAGCGTTGAAGCCCCGGGTTTGGGCACTGAAGCTTTCTTT; CDR3aa: CSVEAPGLGTEAFF
j_gene: TRBJ2-7; v_gene: TRBV2; abundance: NA; d_gene: NA; CDR3nt: TGTGCCAGCAGAGCTGACATTTACGAGCAGTACTTC; CDR3aa: CASRADIYEQYF
j_gene: TRBJ1-5; v_gene: TRBV20-1; abundance: many; d_gene: NA; CDR3nt: TGCAGTGCTAGACAGGGGTCGGGTCAGCCCCAGCATTTT; CDR3aa: CSARQGSGQPQHF